These 24 T cell receptor beta chains share one sample of origin, sequenced in a study of cytomegalovirus exposure and HLA in healthy donors. Method: immunoSEQ multiplex PCR; TCRdb's copy keeps in-frame clones and lacks some. This table has under 300,000 clones, approximately 86% appearing once. The sequenced sample was PBMCs. The origin of the receptors is a woman aged 25 to 39 in good health and CMV-seropositive.

The chain is built from TRBV7-9 and TRBJ2-2; 8 bases map to TRBD2. Germline-derived CDR1 and CDR2 are SEHNR and FQNEAQ (reference sequence). CDR3 size: 17 residues. J gave up 5 bases and V 4 bases, and 12 bases lay outside the gene matches. The CDR3 nucleotides are TGTGCCAGCAGCTCCGCCTTAGCGGGATGGTTGACCGGGGAGCTGTTTTTT. This encodes CASSSALAGWLTGELFF.

The V call is TRBV6-5, the J call TRBJ2-3, with a possible D match to TRBD2 (6 bases). V was pared by 6 bases and J by 4 bases, with 14 bases between. The CDR3 contains 14 residues. Germline V gene lookup returns CDR1 MNHEY and CDR2 SVGAGI. This CDR3 reads CASSRTGGADTQYF. In nucleotides, the CDR3 is TGTGCCAGCAGCCGAACCGGCGGGGCAGATACGCAGTATTTT.

This clone was recorded a few times. V gene TRBV7-3 combines with J gene TRBJ1-1; the D gene is possibly TRBD1 (6 bases). Germline V gene data show CDR1 as SGHTA and CDR2 as FQGTGA. Deletions cut 3 bases from V and 1 base from J, with 9 bases between. The CDR3 has 14 residues. DNA of the CDR3: TGTGCCAGCAGCTTGGGGGCTACGAACACTGAAGCTTTCTTT. Amino acid sequence: CASSLGATNTEAFF.

As DNA, the CDR3 is TGTGCCATCAGTGAAGGCCCAGGGGTTTACGAGCAGTACTTC. Translating it yields CAISEGPGVYEQYF. This rearrangement joins TRBV10-3 to TRBJ2-7; D is possibly TRBD1 (6 bases). The CDR3 runs to 14 residues. Trimming cost V 3 bases and J 4 bases, with 13 bases left between them. Germline CDR1 reads ENHRY; CDR2 reads SYGVKD.

The chain employs TRBV29-1 and TRBJ2-7; 8 bases line up with TRBD2. The CDR3 contains 12 residues. After removal of 5 bases from V and 2 bases from J, the junction contained 2 bases not matched to a gene. Germline CDR1 is SQVTM and CDR2 is ANQGSEA. The CDR3 DNA reads as TGCAGCGTTCGTAGCGGGACCTACGAGCAGTACTTC. It encodes CSVRSGTYEQYF.

The CDR3 nucleotides are TGTGCCAGCAGCAGGGACAGGGCGGAGACCCAGTACTTC. Its translation is CASSRDRAETQYF. The gene calls are TRBV7-6 and TRBJ2-5, with 9 nucleotides matching TRBD1. The CDR3 has 13 residues. V shed 5 bases and J 5 bases; nucleotides not matched to a gene: 3. Germline V gives CDR1 SGHVS, CDR2 FNYEAQ.

V is TRBV15 and J is TRBJ1-1; 8 nucleotides line up with TRBD1. V dropped 0 bases and J dropped 4; count of bases not matched to a gene: 4. Germline V gene lookup returns CDR1 LNHNV and CDR2 YYDKDF (reference sequence). The CDR3 length is 15 residues. The CDR3: CATSREQGEITEAFF. DNA of the CDR3: TGTGCCACCAGCAGAGAACAGGGGGAGATCACTGAAGCTTTCTTT.

V is TRBV2 and J is TRBJ2-7; tentatively, D is TRBD2 (6 bases). The V gene's germline CDR1 is SNHLY and CDR2 FYNNEI. V was pared by 4 bases and J by 2 bases, with 12 bases between. This CDR3 contains 14 residues. CDR3 DNA sequence: TGTGCCAGCAGTGGGGTCCGGACTACCTACGAGCAGTACTTC. It is translated as CASSGVRTTYEQYF.

V and J are TRBV28 and TRBJ2-4; tentatively, D is TRBD1 (6 bases). V was cut by 2 bases and J by 6 bases, with 11 bases left in between. The length of the CDR3 is 14 residues. CDR1 is MDHEN and CDR2 is SYDVKM in the germline V gene. The CDR3 protein is CASSLVGQLNIQYF. CDR3 sequence (DNA): TGTGCCAGCAGTTTAGTCGGACAGTTAAACATTCAGTACTTC.

The J gene is TRBJ1-5, the V gene TRBV6-1, with D possibly matching TRBD1 (5 bases). CDR1 and CDR2 from the germline V gene are MNHNS and SASEGT. Trimming removed 1 base from V and 3 bases from J, with 13 bases in between. CDR3 size: 16 residues. Here the CDR3 DNA reads TGTGCCAGCAGTGAAGGGTTGCGGGGCTTCAATCAGCCCCAGCATTTT. It translates to CASSEGLRGFNQPQHF.

In its sample, this clone was seen many times. The rearrangement links TRBV5-1 to TRBJ1-3; D may be TRBD1 (6 bases). Germline V gene lookup returns CDR1 SGHRS and CDR2 YFSETQ. The CDR3 extends over 13 amino acids. Trimming removed 5 bases from V and 3 bases from J, with 9 bases in between. In DNA, the CDR3 is TGCGCCAGCAGTGGACAGAATGGAAACACCATATATTTT. It codes for CASSGQNGNTIYF.

The gene calls are TRBV7-2 and TRBJ2-7; tentatively, D is TRBD2 (6 bases). This CDR3 region has 14 residues. Looked up from germline, CDR1 is SGHTA and CDR2 is FQGNSA. The V and J ends lost 0 bases and 3 bases respectively, with 9 bases between them. CDR3 bases: TGTGCCAGCAGCTTAGCACTAGCCAACTACGAGCAGTACTTC. Protein: CASSLALANYEQYF.

The rearrangement uses TRBV5-1 and TRBJ1-2; the match to TRBD1 covers 7 bases. The CDR3 has 14 residues. Germline trimming cut 4 bases from V and 2 bases from J; bases unmatched to any gene: 5. Germline V CDR1 and CDR2: SGHRS, YFSETQ. CDR3 amino acids: CASSNRTGNYGYTF. The CDR3 bases are TGCGCCAGCAGCAATCGGACAGGCAACTATGGCTACACCTTC.

The chain recombines TRBV19 with TRBJ1-5; 7 positions match TRBD1. Trimming removed 3 bases from V and 3 bases from J; junction bases left unmatched: 5. Per the germline V gene, CDR1 is LNHDA and CDR2 is SQIVND (reference sequence). The CDR3 is 15 residues long. CDR3 coding DNA: TGTGCCAGTAGTATTACAGGGGAGAACAATCAGCCCCAGCATTTT. Protein sequence: CASSITGENNQPQHF.

This rearrangement joins TRBV5-1 to TRBJ2-3, with TRBD2 matching over 7 bases. This CDR3 spans 14 amino acids. Germline V gives CDR1 SGHRS, CDR2 YFSETQ. V was clipped by 2 bases and J by 6 bases; unmatched bases: 6. The CDR3 DNA reads TGCGCCAGCAGCTTCGGCGGGAGCTGGGATACGCAGTATTTT. As protein: CASSFGGSWDTQYF.

The J gene is TRBJ2-6, the V gene TRBV2; TRBD1 might be the D (6 bases). This CDR3 is 16 amino acids long. V was cut by 5 bases and J by 0 bases, with 11 bases left in between. The germline V gene has CDR1 SNHLY and CDR2 FYNNEI. CDR3 amino acids: CASSNQGSSGANVLTF. As DNA, the CDR3 is TGTGCCAGCAGTAACCAGGGGTCCTCTGGGGCCAACGTCCTGACTTTC. The variable domain in full, with the rest retrieved from reference TRBV2 and TRBJ2-6, is EPEVTQTPSHQVTQMGQEVILRCVPISNHLYFYWYRQILGQKVEFLVSFYNNEISEKSEIFDDQFSVERPDGSNFTLKIRSTKLEDSAMYFCASSNQGSSGANVLTFGAGSRLTVL.

The V and J genes are TRBV11-2 and TRBJ2-5; perhaps TRBD1 as D (8 bases). This CDR3 spans 17 amino acids. Germline V gene data show CDR1 as SGHAT and CDR2 as FQNNGV. With 1 base removed from V and 1 base from J, the gap between germline ends came to 16 bases. DNA for the CDR3: TGTGCCAGCAGCTTAGTACAGGGGGGGAACATCCAAGAGACCCAGTACTTC. Translating it yields CASSLVQGGNIQETQYF.

J is TRBJ2-5 and V is TRBV2, with 16 bases lining up with TRBD2. There are 15 residues in the CDR3. Trimming at V came to 8 bases and at J to 6 bases, leaving 6 bases not matched to a gene. The germline V gene encodes CDR1 SNHLY and CDR2 FYNNEI. The CDR3 region has the DNA TGTGCCAGCTGGGGACTAGCGGGAGGGGGTCAGACCCAGTACTTC. It codes for CASWGLAGGGQTQYF.

This clone was detected only a few times. The rearrangement joins TRBV11-1 to TRBJ1-3, with D unresolved. The V end lost 4 bases, the J end lost 1 base, and 5 bases lay between the germline ends. The CDR3 contains 13 residues. The V gene's germline CDR1 is SGHAT and CDR2 FQDESV (reference sequence). The CDR3 sequence: CASSSTSGNTIYF. For the CDR3, the DNA is TGTGCCAGCAGCTCAACATCTGGAAACACCATATATTTT. The variable domain in full, completed from reference TRBV11-1 and TRBJ1-3, reads EAEVAQSPRYKITEKSQAVAFWCDPISGHATLYWYRQILGQGPELLVQFQDESVVDDSQLPKDRFSAERLKGVDSTLKIQPAELGDSAMYLCASSSTSGNTIYFGEGSWLTVV.

This clone was counted only a few times. This chain links TRBV28 with TRBJ1-2, with D unresolved. The CDR3 loop spans 13 amino acids. Germline V gene lookup returns CDR1 MDHEN and CDR2 SYDVKM. Trimming shortened V by 1 base and J by 5 bases, and 8 bases separated the two germline ends. CDR3 in amino acids: CASSLYQLYGYTF. CDR3 coding DNA: TGTGCCAGCAGTTTATACCAGTTATATGGCTACACCTTC.

V gene TRBV7-8 combines with J gene TRBJ1-5, with D perhaps TRBD1 (5 bases). The germline gives CDR1 SGHVS, CDR2 FQNEAQ. V lost 3 bases and J lost 1, with 10 bases in between. The CDR3 spans 15 residues. CDR3 sequence: CASSLSRVSNQPQHF. CDR3 bases: TGTGCCAGCAGCTTGTCCAGGGTAAGCAATCAGCCCCAGCATTTT.

This chain joins TRBV18 and TRBJ1-1; 7 bases line up with TRBD1. The germline gives CDR1 KGHSH, CDR2 LQKENI. Trimming took 3 bases from V and 3 from J; bases not matched to a gene: 4. CDR3 length: 14 amino acids. The CDR3 nucleotides are TGTGCCAGCTCACCCCGGGACAGTCACACTGAAGCTTTCTTT. It specifies CASSPRDSHTEAFF.

The chain recombines TRBV29-1 with TRBJ1-2; TRBD1 agrees at 8 bases. The CDR3 sequence is 11 residues long. Looked up from germline, CDR1 is SQVTM and CDR2 is ANQGSEA. V lost 5 bases, J lost 13 bases, and 9 bases stayed unmatched. This CDR3 is CSVSEGQGSTF. CDR3 bases: TGCAGCGTTTCAGAAGGACAGGGTAGCACCTTC. Full variable domain (rest looked up from reference TRBV29-1 and TRBJ1-2): SAVISQKPSRDICQRGTSLTIQCQVDSQVTMMFWYRQQPGQSLTLIATANQGSEATYESGFVIDKFPISRPNLTFSTLTVSNMSPEDSSIYLCSVSEGQGSTFGSGTRLTVV.

The chain is built from TRBV27 and TRBJ2-7, with TRBD2 identical over 16 bases. The CDR3 totals 17 residues. J lost 1 base, V lost 9 bases, and 9 bases had no gene match. Per germline, CDR1 MNHEY and CDR2 SMNVEV (reference sequence). CDR3 coding DNA: TGTGCCAGTACCGGGACTAGCGGGAGGGAGGGGTCCTACGAGCAGTACTTC. Amino acids: CASTGTSGREGSYEQYF.